This T cell receptor beta chain was observed in a study of T cell responses to AZD1222 COVID-19 vaccine. Study-level points and caveats: Along spike, vaccine-associated CD4 TCRs were found throughout, with dominance at 160-218 and 743-854. An increase in Spike-specific TCR breadth and depth was observed after two AZD1222 doses. Baseline seropositivity characterized only six AZD1222 recipients. Donors in the cohort were predominantly white British and more often female, and clonal diversity was possibly underestimated.

Sequenced by immunoSEQ multiplex PCR; TCRdb stores in-frame clones only, minus some. The data hold about 99,000 clones, with 91% observed a single time. Of note for this clone: Its antigen is not known.

The material sequenced was peripheral blood, taken on day 0 of AZD1222 vaccination. This receptor was taken from an adult in good health.

CDR3 loop: CASSLVQGAEAFF. CDR3 coding DNA: TGCGCCAGCAGCTTGGTACAGGGCGCTGAAGCTTTCTTT. The chain has TRBV5-1 and TRBJ1-1; perhaps TRBD1 as D (6 bases). The CDR3 runs 13 residues. Germline values: CDR1 SGHRS, CDR2 YFSETQ. Between the trimmed V and J ends, which lost 0 bases and 6 bases, there was a span of 9 bases.